The table lists the clone carrying this T cell receptor (beta chain) with many counts. After the first PCR, alpha and beta chain libraries were processed separately. Sequential positive selection took CD4 T cells first, then CD8 T cells. Four subsets defined by CD45RA and CD27 were sorted after CD3, CD4, CD8 and live/dead staining. Trimming stripped 1 base from V and 2 bases from J, with 9 bases between. In germline, CDR1 is SGHTA, CDR2 FQGNSA. The CDR3 spans 14 residues. An equimolar mix of two oligonucleotides served as the beta constant-region primer for TRBC1 and TRBC2. The ligated cDNA underwent four PCR rounds using SP2 and nested alpha and beta constant-region primers. A 12-nucleotide UMI and the SP2 primer were added to the cDNA 3' end by oligonucleotide ligation. MiXCR, run by TCRdb on the UMI-ligation and nested PCR reads, gives a single entry per CDR3 protein. The profile shows 20,000 to 25,000 distinct CDR3 sequences, roughly 10% of them singletons.

This sample was taken from a study of naive and memory T cell subsets. The receptor was derived from a human donor in good health. The material sequenced was central memory CD8+ T cells from blood. V usage is TRBV7-2 and J usage is TRBJ2-7, with a possible D match to TRBD1 (5 bases). The CDR3 DNA reads as TGTGCCAGCAGCTTAGAAGACAGCACCTACGAGCAGTACTTC. Its protein is CASSLEDSTYEQYF.